One and the same sample provided the 26 T cell receptor beta chains below, sequenced in a study of blood T cells in healthy people across ages. The authors ran a second PCR of 7 to 11 cycles using a sample-barcoded 5' primer and a J-beta primer mix. TCRdb reprocessed the 5' RACE reads with MiXCR, giving one entry per CDR3 protein. The table lists approximately 800,000 distinct CDR3 sequences, around 68% of them singletons, with about a quarter in the top ten. Sequenced material: blood. These receptors all come from a man aged 30 to 39 in good health.

The gene calls are TRBV20-1 and TRBJ2-3; 10 bases match TRBD2. The CDR3 extends over 15 amino acids. Trimming cost V 4 bases and J 2 bases; bases outside gene matches: 6. Germline V gene lookup returns CDR1 DFQATT and CDR2 SNEGSKA (reference sequence). CDR3 in DNA: TGCAGTGCTAAAGGACTAGCGGCCTACACAGATACGCAGTATTTT. This gives the protein CSAKGLAAYTDTQYF.

The V and J genes are TRBV20-1 and TRBJ2-1; the D gene is possibly TRBD2 (6 bases). V lost 3 bases and J 4 bases, leaving 16 bases between the germline ends. CDR3 size: 15 residues. The germline CDR1 and CDR2 sequences are DFQATT and SNEGSKA (reference sequence). CDR3 nucleotide sequence: TGCAGTGCTAGCCCGATAGGTGGGGGGTACAATGAGCAGTTCTTC. It encodes CSASPIGGGYNEQFF.

Concerning this clonotype itself: The junction and the germline gene differ at one end; a read error may be behind it. The chain joins TRBV4-3 to TRBJ2-3; TRBD2 matches 13 bases. Germline CDR1 and CDR2: LGHNA and YSLEER. The length of the CDR3 is 17 residues. CDR3 residues: CASGQGTSGALTDTQYF. The CDR3 nucleotides read TGCGCCAGCGGCCAAGGGACTAGCGGGGCCCTCACAGATACGCAGTATTTT.

The chain carries TRBV27 and TRBJ2-4; D tentatively fits TRBD1 or TRBD2 (5 bases each). The DNA end is a closer match to TRBJ2-5, so the J assignment may be wrong. CDR1 and CDR2 (germline): MNHEY, SMNVEV (reference sequence). The CDR3 is 14 residues long. The DNA of the CDR3 is TGTGCCAGCAGTCCCCGGGGCACCTCCGGGACCCAGTACTTC. As protein: CASSPRGTSGTQYF.

This clonotype was counted between two and nine times. V is TRBV4-3 and J is TRBJ1-2; the match to TRBD1 covers 9 bases. The CDR3 totals 16 residues. V trimming: 0 bases; J trimming: 7 bases; junction bases outside the gene matches: 9. Germline V gene lookup returns CDR1 LGHNA and CDR2 YSLEER. The CDR3, as DNA: TGCGCCAGCAGCCAAGAGGGGCCACAGGGGGCGCGTGGCTACACCTTC. Its translation is CASSQEGPQGARGYTF.

J is TRBJ2-1 and V is TRBV5-6; D uncertain. Germline CDR1 is SGHDT and CDR2 is YYEEEE. The CDR3 runs 15 residues. The germline V and J ends were trimmed by 1 base and 3 bases, with 11 bases remaining between them. The CDR3 DNA reads TGTGCCAGCAGCTTGAAAGGGAACCACTACAATGAGCAGTTCTTC. Residues: CASSLKGNHYNEQFF.

This clonotype was found a few times. V gene TRBV12-3 or TRBV12-4 combines with J gene TRBJ2-7; 11 nucleotides line up with TRBD1. The CDR3 loop spans 15 amino acids. J gave up 4 bases and V 4 bases, and 6 bases lay outside the gene matches. The CDR3 DNA sequence: TGTGCCAGCAGTTCTACCCGGGACAGGGGGTACGAGCAGTACTTC. Its translation: CASSSTRDRGYEQYF.

V usage is TRBV25-1 and J usage is TRBJ2-4, with D hard to call. CDR1 MGHDK and CDR2 SYGVNS come from the germline V gene. This CDR3 is built from 13 residues. The V end was cut by 2 bases, the J end by 6 bases, with 8 bases between. The CDR3 reads CASSELGTNIQYF. In DNA form, the CDR3 reads TGTGCCAGCAGTGAACTGGGTACAAACATTCAGTACTTC.

V and J are TRBV28 and TRBJ1-1; unclear D gene. V lost 5 bases and J lost 1, with 14 bases in between. The CDR3 totals 15 residues. Looked up from germline, CDR1 is MDHEN and CDR2 is SYDVKM. Written as DNA, the CDR3 is TGTGCCAGCAGTCCTTTGAGGGATTCGAACACTGAAGCTTTCTTT. Its translation: CASSPLRDSNTEAFF.

This chain links TRBV27 with TRBJ2-7; possibly TRBD2 for D (6 bases). The germline V and J ends were trimmed by 7 bases and 0 bases, with 16 bases remaining between them. The CDR3 is 15 residues long. CDR1 and CDR2 from the germline V gene are MNHEY and SMNVEV (reference sequence). The CDR3 DNA sequence: TGTGCCAGCACGACCAGCCGGGGGAGCTCCTACGAGCAGTACTTC. This sequence encodes CASTTSRGSSYEQYF.

The chain couples TRBV27 to TRBJ2-1, with 12 positions matching TRBD2. The J segment lost 6 bases and the V segment lost 5 bases, leaving 8 bases of the junction unmatched. The CDR3 is made up of 16 amino acids. Per the germline V gene, CDR1 is MNHEY and CDR2 is SMNVEV (reference sequence). In DNA form, the CDR3 reads TGTGCCAGCAGTACCCCTAGCGGGGGGGACCTCAATGAGCAGTTCTTC. Translating gives CASSTPSGGDLNEQFF.

Notes on this clonotype: The junction differs from germline at one of its ends, possibly a read error. The chain links TRBV18 to TRBJ2-5; D is unclear. The CDR3 consists of 12 residues. Germline loops: CDR1 KGHSH, CDR2 LQKENI. This chain's CDR3 is CASPPYQETQYF. In DNA, the CDR3 is TGTGCCAGCCCACCTTATCAAGAGACCCAGTACTTC.

This clonotype was counted once. The chain combines TRBV10-3 with TRBJ2-1; D possibly corresponds to TRBD2 (5 bases). The germline V gene has CDR1 ENHRY and CDR2 SYGVKD. Deletions cut 7 bases from V and 0 bases from J, with 16 bases between. This CDR3 has 16 amino acids. CDR3 protein: CAITISVTSSYNEQFF. CDR3 bases: TGTGCCATCACCATTAGCGTTACAAGCTCCTACAATGAGCAGTTCTTC.

The chain uses TRBV2 and TRBJ2-6; D ambiguous. Germline values: CDR1 SNHLY, CDR2 FYNNEI. The CDR3 runs 15 residues. The germline V and J ends were trimmed by 3 bases and 4 bases, with 10 bases remaining between them. The CDR3 DNA sequence: TGTGCCAGCAGTGACGCCCGGCTGGGGGCCAACGTCCTGACTTTC. It yields the protein CASSDARLGANVLTF.

V is TRBV7-2 and J is TRBJ2-4; 7 positions match TRBD2. The J call may be incorrect, as the DNA end agrees better with TRBJ2-7. The CDR3 has 14 amino acids. The V gene's germline CDR1 is SGHTA and CDR2 FQGNSA. The CDR3 DNA follows: TGTGCCAGCAGCCTTGGGACTATTCGGTACGAGCAGTACTTC. It is translated as CASSLGTIRYEQYF.

The chain combines TRBV12-3 or TRBV12-4 with TRBJ2-3; 8 bases are shared with TRBD2. J lost 0 bases, V lost 4 bases, and 6 bases had no gene match. The CDR3 consists of 16 residues. The CDR3 DNA sequence: TGTGCCAGCAGTTCAAGGACTAGCAGGAGCACAGATACGCAGTATTTT. Its translation: CASSSRTSRSTDTQYF.

In its sample, this clonotype was seen once. The chain recombines TRBV6-5 with TRBJ2-5; D perhaps matches TRBD2 (5 bases). The DNA end favors TRBJ2-7, so the J call may be wrong. CDR1 is MNHEY, CDR2 SVGAGI, per germline. The CDR3 sequence is 14 residues long. CDR3 DNA: TGTGCCAGCAGTTATTCGAGGGCCACCTACGAGCAGTACTTC. Protein: CASSYSRATYEQYF.

The chain combines TRBV12-3 or TRBV12-4 with TRBJ2-5; 9 nucleotides agree with TRBD2. This CDR3 has 15 amino acids. J lost 5 bases, V lost 6 bases, and 10 bases had no gene match. This chain's CDR3 is CASSITGTSKETQYF. CDR3 DNA: TGTGCCAGCAGCATTACCGGGACTAGCAAGGAGACCCAGTACTTC.

The V gene is TRBV29-1, the J gene TRBJ2-2, with D possibly TRBD1 on 5 matching bases. The CDR3 is 14 amino acids. V was cut by 1 base and J by 4 bases, with 10 bases left in between. Germline V gene data show CDR1 as SQVTM and CDR2 as ANQGSEA. In nucleotides, the CDR3 is TGCAGCGTTGAAGGCAAGGGGCGCACCGGGGAGCTGTTTTTT. Translation: CSVEGKGRTGELFF.

The chain employs TRBV5-1 and TRBJ1-1; 8 positions match TRBD1. Per germline, CDR1 SGHRS and CDR2 YFSETQ. V lost 4 bases, J lost 8 bases, and 7 bases stayed unmatched. This CDR3 contains 13 residues. CDR3: CASSVQGAFEAFF. DNA for the CDR3: TGCGCCAGCAGCGTCCAGGGGGCTTTCGAAGCTTTCTTT.

This clonotype was counted only a few times. The rearrangement links TRBV9 to TRBJ2-5; the match to TRBD1 covers 8 bases. The assigned J gene may be wrong: the sequence end matches TRBJ2-7 better. This CDR3 comprises 14 residues. Germline V gives CDR1 SGDLS, CDR2 YYNGEE. In nucleotides, the CDR3 is TGTGCCAGCAGCATCCGGGACAGGCCAGCCGAGCAGTACTTC. It yields the protein CASSIRDRPAEQYF.

This rearrangement joins TRBV2 to TRBJ2-7; 10 nucleotides align to TRBD2. J gave up 5 bases and V 6 bases, and 4 bases lay outside the gene matches. CDR3 length: 13 amino acids. CDR1 is SNHLY, CDR2 FYNNEI, per germline. In DNA, the CDR3 is TGTGCCAGCAGACTAGCGGGAATAAACGAGCAGTACTTC. Amino acid sequence: CASRLAGINEQYF.

The gene calls are TRBV29-1 and TRBJ2-7, with 10 bases matching TRBD1. The V gene end was trimmed by 1 base and the J gene end by 5 bases; junction bases not matched to a gene: 5. The CDR3 spans 14 residues. Germline CDR1 SQVTM, CDR2 ANQGSEA. The CDR3 protein is CSVEVLGQGNEQYF. The CDR3, as DNA: TGCAGCGTTGAAGTCTTGGGACAGGGGAACGAGCAGTACTTC.

For this clonotype: A junction end diverges from the germline sequence, so it may reflect a read error. The gene calls are TRBV15 and TRBJ2-1; D is perhaps TRBD2 (6 bases). Germline V lookup: CDR1 LNHNV, CDR2 YYDKDF (reference sequence). The CDR3 loop spans 17 amino acids. The CDR3 coding sequence is TGTGCCACCAGCAGGCCAGGCTCGGAAGCGGGTAACAATGCGCAGTTCTTC. Translated: CATSRPGSEAGNNAQFF.

The rearrangement uses TRBV7-9 and TRBJ1-2; D is ambiguous. V lost 5 bases and J 5 bases, leaving 12 bases between the germline ends. The CDR3 is 13 amino acids. Germline assignment: CDR1 SEHNR and CDR2 FQNEAQ (reference sequence). The CDR3 DNA reads as TGTGCCAGCAGCCATGGGTCCGGGTATGGCTACACCTTC. Translation gives CASSHGSGYGYTF.

The chain couples TRBV29-1 to TRBJ2-5; 8 bases agree with TRBD2. CDR1 is SQVTM, CDR2 ANQGSEA, per germline. The J segment lost 0 bases and the V segment lost 7 bases, leaving 4 bases of the junction unmatched. The CDR3 runs to 13 residues. DNA for the CDR3: TGCAGCGCGTGGCGGGGGGACCAAGAGACCCAGTACTTC. Its translation: CSAWRGDQETQYF.